Ten or more counts support the clone carrying this T cell receptor beta chain. Its cognate antigen is unknown. Reasons for excluding patients were uncontrolled infection, other autoimmune disease, pregnancy or lactation. Researchers took RNA transcripts and amplified the TCR beta CDR3 regions from them. The study used the HTBI primer set for a first-round RT-PCR of the TCR CDR3. Via MiXCR, TCRdb re-called the multiplex PCR reads, giving one row per CDR3 protein. The sample lists hundreds of thousands of distinct CDR3 sequences; about 15% were seen once. This entry is derived from a study of T cells in Graves' hyperthyroidism and ophthalmopathy. Study-wide results and caveats: Model-based prediction identified ophthalmopathy a median around 6.5 months prior to its onset. Researchers found most expanded thyroid clonotypes above 0.001 in blood as well. Patients with ophthalmopathy were separated from those with stable hyperthyroidism by a 13 V-J model.

Germline CDR1 is DFQATT and CDR2 is SNEGSKA (reference sequence). Trimming cost V 3 bases and J 7 bases; bases outside gene matches: 12. The CDR3 sequence is 15 residues long. Material: blood. The receptor was isolated from a woman under 30 with Graves' hyperthyroidism. J is TRBJ2-1 and V is TRBV20-1, with 7 bases matching TRBD2. CDR3 nucleotides: TGCAGTGCTAGGGAAATTGCGGGAGTCGGAAATGAGCAGTTCTTC. This gives the protein CSAREIAGVGNEQFF.